This T cell receptor (beta chain) stems from a study of blood T cell repertoires in COVID-19. On the study more broadly: COVID-19 samples, acute and convalescent, were from the United States, Italy and Spain. From T cells, B-cell-depleted T cells, or PBMCs came the material, which was cDNA or gDNA.

The CDR3 is 15 amino acids. V was clipped by 5 bases and J by 5 bases; unmatched bases: 6. In germline, CDR1 is SGHNT, CDR2 YENEEA. Authors' analysis steps: Nucleated cell number was recorded as an estimate derived from reference gene primer amplification. Data came from immunoSEQ multiplex PCR; TCRdb stores just in-frame clones and leaves some out. D and trimming were read from the DNA, whereas the V and J calls and clone size are those reported in that table. The table includes 60,000 to 90,000 clones, roughly 80% detected once. The chain recombines TRBV11-3 with TRBJ2-7; 13 nucleotides line up with TRBD2. The source of this sequence is a man aged 55-75 years with active or convalescent COVID-19. Sequenced input: peripheral blood. The CDR3 DNA reads as TGTGCCAGCAGCACCCGACTAGCGGGGGGCCACGAGCAGTACTTC. Translating gives CASSTRLAGGHEQYF.